This T cell receptor beta chain emerged from a study of control samples from healthy donors and cancer patients. The CDR3 sequence is 13 residues long. Germline V gives CDR1 MNHEY, CDR2 SVGAGI. The germline V and J ends were trimmed by 7 bases and 7 bases, with 16 bases remaining between them. TCRdb keeps only in-frame clones here, not all; method: immunoSEQ multiplex PCR. In the table there are around 250,000 clones, approximately 80% of which are singletons. This clone came up once. The receptor comes from a woman aged 60 to 75 with lung cancer. The chain joins TRBV6-5 to TRBJ2-5, with D perhaps TRBD1 or TRBD2 (5 bases each). Sequences were obtained from PBMCs. The CDR3 DNA is TGTGCCAGCATCCCCCCGGGGCTTACGACCCAGTACTTC. This codes for CASIPPGLTTQYF.